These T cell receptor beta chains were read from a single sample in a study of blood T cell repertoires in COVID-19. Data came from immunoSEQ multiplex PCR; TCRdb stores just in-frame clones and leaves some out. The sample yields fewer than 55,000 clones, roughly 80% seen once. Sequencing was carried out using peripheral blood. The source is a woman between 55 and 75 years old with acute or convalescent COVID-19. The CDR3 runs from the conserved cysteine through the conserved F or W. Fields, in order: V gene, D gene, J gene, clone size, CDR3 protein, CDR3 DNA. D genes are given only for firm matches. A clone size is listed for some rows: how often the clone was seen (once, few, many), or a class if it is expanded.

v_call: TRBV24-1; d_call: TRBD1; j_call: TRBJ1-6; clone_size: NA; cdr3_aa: CATSDPRGTEDSPLHF; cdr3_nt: TGTGCCACCAGTGACCCTAGAGGGACAGAGGATTCACCCCTCCACTTT
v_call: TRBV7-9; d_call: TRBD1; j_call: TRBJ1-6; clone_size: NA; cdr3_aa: CASSSNRGTNSPLHF; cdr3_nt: TGTGCCAGCAGCTCAAACAGGGGCACTAATTCACCCCTCCACTTT
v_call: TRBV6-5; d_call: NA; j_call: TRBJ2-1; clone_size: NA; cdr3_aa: CASSYDRHNEQFF; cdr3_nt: TGTGCCAGCAGTTACGACAGGCACAATGAGCAGTTCTTC
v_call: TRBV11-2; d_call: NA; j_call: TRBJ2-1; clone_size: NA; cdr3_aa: CASSLEPTTVEQFF; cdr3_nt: TGTGCCAGCAGCTTAGAACCCACTACGGTTGAGCAGTTCTTC
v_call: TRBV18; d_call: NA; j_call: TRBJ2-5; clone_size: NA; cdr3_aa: CASSQGRQETQYF; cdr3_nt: TGTGCCAGCTCACAGGGGAGGCAAGAGACCCAGTACTTC
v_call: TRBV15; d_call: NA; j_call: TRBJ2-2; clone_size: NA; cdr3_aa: CATSRQGYTGELFF; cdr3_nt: TGTGCCACCAGCAGACAGGGGTACACCGGGGAGCTGTTTTTT
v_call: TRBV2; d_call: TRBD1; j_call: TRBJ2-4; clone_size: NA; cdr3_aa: CASSEFEGAGNIQYF; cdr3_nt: TGTGCCAGCAGTGAATTCGAGGGGGCTGGAAACATTCAGTACTTC
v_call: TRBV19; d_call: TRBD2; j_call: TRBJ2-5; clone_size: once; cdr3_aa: CASSSTSGGQETQYF; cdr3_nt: TGTGCCAGTAGTTCGACTAGCGGGGGCCAAGAGACCCAGTACTTC
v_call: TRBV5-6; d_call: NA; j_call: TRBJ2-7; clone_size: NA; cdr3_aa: CASSEQGTPYEQYF; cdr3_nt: TGTGCCAGCAGCGAACAGGGTACGCCCTACGAGCAGTACTTC
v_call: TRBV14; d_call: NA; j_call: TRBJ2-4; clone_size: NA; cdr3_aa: CASSQGGVGAKNIQYF; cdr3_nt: TGTGCCAGCAGCCAAGGGGGAGTTGGAGCCAAAAACATTCAGTACTTC
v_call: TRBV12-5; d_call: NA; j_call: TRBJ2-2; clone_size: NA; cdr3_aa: CASGSFYSETNTGELFF; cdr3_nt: TGTGCTAGTGGCTCATTCTACAGTGAAACTAACACCGGGGAGCTGTTTTTT
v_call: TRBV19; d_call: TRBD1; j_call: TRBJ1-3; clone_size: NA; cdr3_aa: CARQGQGAGNTIYF; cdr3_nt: TGTGCCAGACAAGGACAGGGGGCCGGAAACACCATATATTTT
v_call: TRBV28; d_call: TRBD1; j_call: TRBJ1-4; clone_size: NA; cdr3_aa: CASSLKTGSGEKLFF; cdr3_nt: TGTGCCAGCAGTTTAAAGACAGGGTCGGGTGAAAAACTGTTTTTT
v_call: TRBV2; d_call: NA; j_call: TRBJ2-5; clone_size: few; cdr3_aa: CASSNTGTQYF; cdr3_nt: TGTGCCAGCAGTAACACGGGGACCCAGTACTTC
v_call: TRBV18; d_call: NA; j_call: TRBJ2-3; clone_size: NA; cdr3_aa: CASSARVAGTLTDTQYF; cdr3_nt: TGTGCCAGCTCAGCGAGGGTGGCGGGCACCCTCACAGATACGCAGTATTTT
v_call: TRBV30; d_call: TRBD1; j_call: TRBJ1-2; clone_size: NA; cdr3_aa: CAWSGGTDGRYGYTF; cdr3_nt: TGTGCCTGGAGTGGGGGGACAGATGGACGCTATGGCTACACCTTC
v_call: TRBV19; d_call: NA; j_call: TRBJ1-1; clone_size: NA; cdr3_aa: CASSIDFGAVRNTEAFF; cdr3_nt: TGTGCCAGTAGTATAGATTTTGGGGCAGTGAGGAACACTGAAGCTTTCTTT
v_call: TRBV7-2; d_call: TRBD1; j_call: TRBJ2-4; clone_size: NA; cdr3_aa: CASSLGGTGAKNIQYF; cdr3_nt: TGTGCCAGCAGCTTAGGGGGGACAGGGGCCAAAAACATTCAGTACTTC
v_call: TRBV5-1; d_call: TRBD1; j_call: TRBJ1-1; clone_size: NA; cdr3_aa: CASSSGQGNTEAFF; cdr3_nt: TGCGCCAGCAGCTCGGGACAGGGGAACACTGAAGCTTTCTTT
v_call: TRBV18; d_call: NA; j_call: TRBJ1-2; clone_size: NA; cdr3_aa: CASSPGSTGSYGYTF; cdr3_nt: TGTGCCAGCTCACCGGGCAGCACCGGATCCTATGGCTACACCTTC
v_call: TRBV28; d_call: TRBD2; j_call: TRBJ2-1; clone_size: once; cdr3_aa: CASSFIAGGRANNEQFF; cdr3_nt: TGTGCCAGCAGTTTTATAGCGGGAGGTCGAGCGAACAATGAGCAGTTCTTC
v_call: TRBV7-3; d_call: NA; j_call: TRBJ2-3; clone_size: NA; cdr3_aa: CASSLIPGLDTQYF; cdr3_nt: TGTGCCAGCAGCTTAATCCCGGGACTGGATACGCAGTATTTT
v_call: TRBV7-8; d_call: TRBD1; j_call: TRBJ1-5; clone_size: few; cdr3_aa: CASSLVEGGGQPQHF; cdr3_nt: TGTGCCAGCAGCCTGGTCGAAGGGGGCGGGCAGCCCCAGCATTTT
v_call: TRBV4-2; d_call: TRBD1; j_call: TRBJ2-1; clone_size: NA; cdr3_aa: CASSQDIGQGFNEQFF; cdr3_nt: TGTGCCAGCAGCCAAGACATTGGACAGGGTTTTAATGAGCAGTTCTTC
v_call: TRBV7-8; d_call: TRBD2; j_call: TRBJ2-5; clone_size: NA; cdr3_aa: CASSLVGRQRGGLQETQYF; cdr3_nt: TGTGCCAGCAGCTTAGTCGGGCGACAGCGGGGGGGCCTCCAAGAGACCCAGTACTTC
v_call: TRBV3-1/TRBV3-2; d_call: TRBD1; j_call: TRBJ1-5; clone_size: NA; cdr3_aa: CASSPTGVYQPQHF; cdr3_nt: TGTGCCAGCAGCCCGACAGGGGTCTATCAGCCCCAGCATTTT
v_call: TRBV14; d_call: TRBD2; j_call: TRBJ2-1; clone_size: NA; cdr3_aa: CASSQDVGGMNEQFF; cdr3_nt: TGTGCCAGCAGCCAAGATGTGGGAGGGATGAATGAGCAGTTCTTC
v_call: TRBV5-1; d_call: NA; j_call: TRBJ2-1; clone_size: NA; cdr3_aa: CASSFEGEQFF; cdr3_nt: TGCGCCAGCAGCTTCGAGGGTGAGCAGTTCTTC
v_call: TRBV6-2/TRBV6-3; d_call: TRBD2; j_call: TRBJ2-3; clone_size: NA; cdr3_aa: CASSPHYSGRTGDTQYF; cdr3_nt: TGTGCCAGCAGCCCTCACTACAGCGGGAGGACCGGAGATACGCAGTATTTT